These 9 T cell receptor beta chains came from one sample sequenced in a study of shared clonotypes between healthy human individuals. Assay: immunoSEQ multiplex PCR; the TCRdb copy retains only in-frame clones and omits some. The repertoire holds 650,000 to 700,000 clones, 90% seen once, with 30% to 35% in the top ten. Input material: memory CD8+ T cells from PBMCs. Subset indicated: CD45RO+ cells pooled with CCR7-negative TemRA cells. These receptors were collected from a man aged 18 to 30 in good health. Some clones in this sample may be carry-over from other donors' samples.

The chain carries TRBV7-3 and TRBJ2-1; perhaps TRBD2 as D (5 bases). V lost 5 bases to trimming and J lost 4 bases, with 15 bases between them. Per the germline V gene, CDR1 is SGHTA and CDR2 is FQGTGA. This CDR3 is 15 amino acids long. CDR3 in amino acids: CASSMTGSHYNEQFF. The CDR3 DNA reads as TGTGCCAGCAGCATGACGGGGTCCCATTACAATGAGCAGTTCTTC.

The V gene is TRBV7-2, the J gene TRBJ2-3; 11 positions agree with TRBD1. CDR3 size: 14 residues. Germline V lookup: CDR1 SGHTA, CDR2 FQGNSA. Losses at the gene ends were 4 bases for V and 4 bases for J; bases not matched to a gene: 1. CDR3 amino acids: CASSSGQGADTQYF. CDR3 nucleotide sequence: TGTGCCAGCAGCTCGGGACAGGGGGCAGATACGCAGTATTTT.

The V gene is TRBV29-1, the J gene TRBJ2-7; D is unclear. V lost 0 bases, J lost 6 bases, and 9 bases lay in between. In germline, CDR1 is SQVTM, CDR2 ANQGSEA. The CDR3 covers 12 residues. The CDR3 protein is CSVEDHRAEQYF. Written as DNA, the CDR3 is TGCAGCGTTGAAGACCACCGGGCCGAGCAGTACTTC.

V and J are TRBV5-4 and TRBJ1-1, with 8 bases matching TRBD1. V lost 4 bases, J lost 6 bases, and 11 bases stayed unmatched. The CDR3 totals 15 residues. CDR1 and CDR2 (germline): SGHNT, YYREEE (reference sequence). DNA for the CDR3: TGTGCCAGCAGCCCAAACAGGGGGGCCTTCGCTGAAGCTTTCTTT. Residues: CASSPNRGAFAEAFF.

The chain combines TRBV7-2 with TRBJ1-1, with 9 bases that match TRBD1. The CDR3 sequence is 18 residues long. The J segment lost 4 bases and the V segment lost 0 bases, leaving 12 bases of the junction unmatched. Germline V lookup: CDR1 SGHTA, CDR2 FQGNSA. CDR3 DNA sequence: TGTGCCAGCAGCTTAGCGTTCGGGACAGGGACGGTAGGCACTGAAGCTTTCTTT. This codes for CASSLAFGTGTVGTEAFF.

The rearrangement uses TRBV19 and TRBJ2-3, with TRBD2 matching 7 bases. Germline V CDR1 and CDR2: LNHDA, SQIVND (reference sequence). V gave up 5 bases and J gave up 6 bases; unmatched junction bases: 8. CDR3 size: 14 residues. CDR3 sequence (DNA): TGTGCCAGTAGTGGCGGGAGCTACGTGGATACGCAGTATTTT. This codes for CASSGGSYVDTQYF.

This chain links TRBV28 with TRBJ1-5, with D possibly matching TRBD1 (5 bases). Trimming removed 3 bases at V and 0 bases at J, with 21 bases between. Germline V lookup: CDR1 MDHEN, CDR2 SYDVKM. The CDR3 has 19 amino acids. For the CDR3, the DNA is TGTGCCAGCAGTTTGAGGGCCGCCTCCAGGGTTTTTAGCAATCAGCCCCAGCATTTT. It yields the protein CASSLRAASRVFSNQPQHF.

The chain is built from TRBV7-2 and TRBJ2-1; 10 bases agree with TRBD2. The CDR3 spans 14 residues. Germline V CDR1 and CDR2: SGHTA, FQGNSA. Trimming removed 7 bases from V and 1 base from J; junction bases left unmatched: 1. CDR3 DNA sequence: TGTGCCAGCAAACTAGCGGGGTCCTACAATGAGCAGTTCTTC. It encodes CASKLAGSYNEQFF.

The chain links TRBV9 to TRBJ2-7; the match to TRBD1 covers 7 bases. The junction had 11 bases not matched to a gene; V was cut back by 4 bases and J by 4 bases. This CDR3 is 15 amino acids long. Germline CDR1 SGDLS, CDR2 YYNGEE. This CDR3 is CASSPGGPRGYEQYF. The DNA for the CDR3 is TGTGCCAGCAGCCCAGGGGGACCCAGGGGGTACGAGCAGTACTTC.